Many counts were recorded for the clone carrying this TCR beta chain. Its antigen is not known. Sampling of bone marrow took place during active disease in every patient. The data originate from a study of read filtering for tumor transcriptome and immune sequencing. About the research overall: Patients were 17 male and around 13 female, mean age 65.9 years, range about 40 to 85. Whole-transcriptome libraries were prepared after DNase treatment.

The library was built from around 0.4 ug RNA with molecular barcoded adaptors for alpha/delta and beta/gamma chains. MiXCR, applied by TCRdb to the reads, yields one record per CDR3 protein. The repertoire holds tens of thousands of distinct CDR3 sequences, with over 11% as singletons. Study results and limitations: Correlation between methods rose after single-read clonotypes were removed.

The TCR comes from a donor at least 40 years old with multiple myeloma. Sequenced: a population of CD138-negative cells sorted from bone marrow.

CDR3 nucleotide sequence: TGTGCCAGCTCACCACCGATCAAAGGGAACGAGCAGTACTTC. Residues: CASSPPIKGNEQYF. V is TRBV18 and J is TRBJ2-7; the D is unclear. Germline V lookup: CDR1 KGHSH, CDR2 LQKENI. The CDR3 has 14 amino acids. The V end lost 0 bases, the J end lost 5 bases, and 11 bases lay between the germline ends.